The following is a TCR beta chain sequence with its context. Its specificity is unknown. This sequence may be a read error, since a much larger clone differs from it by one base. The PCR made use of 60 Vbeta and 13 Jbeta primers. Sequenced by immunoSEQ multiplex PCR; TCRdb stores in-frame clones only, minus some. The repertoire holds under 200,000 clones, with about 79% as singletons. The CDR3 has 12 residues. The germline gives CDR1 SSHAT, CDR2 FNYEAQ (reference sequence). The source of the sample is a study of cytomegalovirus exposure and HLA in healthy donors. Study-level background: An early release of data contained about 85 million unique TCRs, which came from HLA-typed donors.

Study results and caveats: Later analysis associated a missense DCLRE1C variant with TCR beta V- and J-gene trimming. CMV serostatus was the only recorded immune exposure for donors. Presence/absence analyses assumed roughly uniform sequencing depth across donors.

V is TRBV7-7 and J is TRBJ2-3; the D is unclear. The sequencing input was PBMCs. The origin of this receptor is a woman aged 45-65 years in good health and CMV-seronegative. The CDR3 loop reads CASSLSTDTQYF. CDR3 coding DNA: TGTGCTAGCAGCCTAAGCACAGATACGCAGTATTTT.